Detailed here is one TCR beta chain. This record belongs to a study of shared clonotypes between healthy human individuals. Cells designated naive CD8 were CD45RO-negative and were positively selected for CCR7, with terminally differentiated effector memory CD45RA+ cells excluded. Adult donors, all healthy and HIV-negative, had no recent acute infections or vaccinations. The CDR3 sequence is 14 residues long. Germline values: CDR1 MNHEY, CDR2 SVGAGI. Trimming left V 2 bases short and J 6 bases short, with 14 bases between. Evenly divided among several immunoSEQ plates was the genomic DNA of each subset. Measured with immunoSEQ multiplex PCR; TCRdb has only the in-frame clones, and not every one. The data hold about 2.1 million clones, with approximately 94% observed a single time.

The V call is TRBV6-5, the J call TRBJ2-7; D not resolved. The sequence derives from a man younger than 35 in good health. Some clones in this sample may be carry-over from other donors' samples. Material: naive CD8+ T cells from PBMCs. For the CDR3, the DNA is TGTGCCAGCAGTTACGAAGGCCGGGCGTTCGAGCAGTACTTC. This translates into CASSYEGRAFEQYF.